Sequencing of this T cell receptor (beta chain) was carried out in a study of sequential checkpoint blockade in melanoma. About the study: Matched biopsies came pretreatment and at week 13 for about 24 patients.

The table came from immunoSEQ multiplex PCR; TCRdb's copy has only in-frame clones and leaves some out. This table holds about 12,000 clones, roughly 24% found once. In its sample, this clone was seen a few times. Its antigen is currently unknown. CDR1 is MNHGY and CDR2 is SAAAGT in the germline V gene. The CDR3 loop spans 13 amino acids. Trimming took off 6 bases at V and 2 bases at J, with 10 bases between the two ends. Study results and caveats: In arm A, pretreatment tumor clonality was associated with response.

The treatment was: randomized to nivolumab then ipilimumab (arm A) or the reverse (arm B). Source: tumor tissue (inferred from file names), taken from a patient given nivolumab and ipilimumab in sequence. The sequence came from a human donor with melanoma. V gene TRBV6-8 combines with J gene TRBJ1-2; no clear D gene. The DNA of the CDR3 is TGTGCCAGCAGCGAGAGACGGAACTATGGCTACACCTTC. This translates into CASSERRNYGYTF.